Listed here are 8 T cell receptor beta chains from one sample, sequenced in a study of cytomegalovirus exposure and HLA in healthy donors. Use of 60 Vbeta and 13 Jbeta primers characterized the PCR. Produced via immunoSEQ multiplex PCR; TCRdb's table is partial and in-frame only. This sample yields approximately 120,000 clones, of which approximately 81% are seen a single time; under 4.5% belongs to the top ten. Sequenced: PBMCs. Every receptor here comes from a man younger than 35 in good health and CMV-seropositive.

In nucleotides, the CDR3 is TGTGCCAGCAGTCCACGGACAGGGCATGAAAAACTGTTTTTT. Protein: CASSPRTGHEKLFF. This chain connects TRBV27 to TRBJ1-4, with 8 bases matching TRBD1. J lost 6 bases, V lost 5 bases, and 5 bases had no gene match. CDR1 is MNHEY, CDR2 SMNVEV, per germline (reference sequence). The CDR3 extends over 14 amino acids.

This clone has a handful of counts. CDR3 in DNA: TGTGCCTGGAGTGTACCCGTTACGATCAGAAAACTGTTTTTT. Protein sequence: CAWSVPVTIRKLFF. The V call is TRBV30, the J call TRBJ1-4, with no clear D. This CDR3 comprises 14 residues. Trimming removed 0 bases from V and 10 bases from J, with 15 bases in between. CDR1 is GTSNPN and CDR2 is SVGIG in the germline V gene (reference sequence).

This clone was counted between two and nine times. V and J are TRBV5-1 and TRBJ1-6; 10 bases match TRBD1. V gave up 7 bases and J gave up 8 bases; unmatched junction bases: 0. Germline V gene lookup returns CDR1 SGHRS and CDR2 YFSETQ. This CDR3 has 12 amino acids. The CDR3 bases are TGCGCCAGCGGGACAGGGGATTCACCCCTCCACTTT. Translated, it gives CASGTGDSPLHF.

The chain is built from TRBV5-1 and TRBJ1-5; a weak D match, TRBD1 (6 bases). The V end was cut by 5 bases, the J end by 0 bases, with 12 bases between. Germline values: CDR1 SGHRS, CDR2 YFSETQ. The CDR3 extends over 15 amino acids. CDR3 residues: CASRQGTASNQPQHF. Written as DNA, the CDR3 is TGCGCCAGCAGACAGGGAACGGCTAGCAATCAGCCCCAGCATTTT.

The rearrangement uses TRBV5-5 and TRBJ2-5; D remains ambiguous. Trimming left V 1 base short and J 5 bases short, with 6 bases between. In germline, CDR1 is SGHKS, CDR2 YYEKEE (reference sequence). The CDR3 spans 12 residues. The CDR3 here is CASSLPVETQYF. Here the CDR3 DNA reads TGTGCCAGCAGCTTGCCCGTTGAGACCCAGTACTTC.

The chain is built from TRBV4-1 and TRBJ2-5, with 9 bases aligning to TRBD1. The CDR3 runs to 15 residues. Trimming at V came to 4 bases and at J to 3 bases, leaving 6 bases not matched to a gene. In germline, CDR1 is MGHRA, CDR2 YSYEKL. The CDR3 nucleotides read TGCGCCAGCAGCCCCTGGGACAGGGAAGAAGAGACCCAGTACTTC. Its protein is CASSPWDREEETQYF.

V usage is TRBV7-9 and J usage is TRBJ1-5; unclear D gene. Germline V CDR1 and CDR2: SEHNR, FQNEAQ (reference sequence). This CDR3 is 14 amino acids long. V was cut by 0 bases and J by 6 bases, with 9 bases left in between. The CDR3 nucleotides are TGTGCCAGCAGCTTAGCTGGAGGGTCTCAGCCCCAGCATTTT. It yields the protein CASSLAGGSQPQHF.

The rearrangement uses TRBV27 and TRBJ1-4; D unresolved. Germline V gene data show CDR1 as MNHEY and CDR2 as SMNVEV (reference sequence). Deletions cut 5 bases from V and 0 bases from J, with 10 bases between. There are 15 residues in the CDR3. The CDR3, as DNA: TGTGCCAGCAGTCCCCACAAAGCAACTAATGAAAAACTGTTTTTT. Translated, it gives CASSPHKATNEKLFF. The full variable domain, completed using reference TRBV27 and TRBJ1-4, is EAQVTQNPRYLITVTGKKLTVTCSQNMNHEYMSWYRQDPGLGLRQIYYSMNVEVTDKGDVPEGYKVSRKEKRNFPLILESPSPNQTSLYFCASSPHKATNEKLFFGSGTQLSVL.